The source of this T cell receptor (beta chain) is a study of Ad26.COV2.S vaccination and SARS-CoV-2 variants. Broader study findings: Participants given vaccine showed non-spike TCR breadth similar to that of placebo recipients.

Data came from immunoSEQ multiplex PCR; TCRdb stores just in-frame clones and leaves some out. The sample carries around 300,000 clones, roughly 90% recorded once. A remark on this clone: The antigen remains unidentified.

The treatment: about 20 received Ad26.COV2.S at low or high dose, single or two shots; 5 received placebo; per-sample allocation not given. Vaccine and placebo recipients were sampled on day 63 after the first injection. An Ad26 vector expressing Wuhan-strain SARS-CoV-2 spike constituted the vaccine. V dropped 0 bases and J dropped 0 bases, with 5 bases sitting between them. This CDR3 has 14 amino acids. Germline V gene lookup returns CDR1 LGHNA and CDR2 YSLEER. This sequence originates from a person aged 18 to 59 who received the Ad26.COV2.S COVID-19 vaccine or a placebo. Material: peripheral blood, obtained in a trial of Ad26.COV2.S vaccine versus placebo. The chain joins TRBV4-3 to TRBJ1-2; D unclear. CDR3 DNA sequence: TGCGCCAGCAGCCAAGACAGGACTAACTATGGCTACACCTTC. Protein product: CASSQDRTNYGYTF.